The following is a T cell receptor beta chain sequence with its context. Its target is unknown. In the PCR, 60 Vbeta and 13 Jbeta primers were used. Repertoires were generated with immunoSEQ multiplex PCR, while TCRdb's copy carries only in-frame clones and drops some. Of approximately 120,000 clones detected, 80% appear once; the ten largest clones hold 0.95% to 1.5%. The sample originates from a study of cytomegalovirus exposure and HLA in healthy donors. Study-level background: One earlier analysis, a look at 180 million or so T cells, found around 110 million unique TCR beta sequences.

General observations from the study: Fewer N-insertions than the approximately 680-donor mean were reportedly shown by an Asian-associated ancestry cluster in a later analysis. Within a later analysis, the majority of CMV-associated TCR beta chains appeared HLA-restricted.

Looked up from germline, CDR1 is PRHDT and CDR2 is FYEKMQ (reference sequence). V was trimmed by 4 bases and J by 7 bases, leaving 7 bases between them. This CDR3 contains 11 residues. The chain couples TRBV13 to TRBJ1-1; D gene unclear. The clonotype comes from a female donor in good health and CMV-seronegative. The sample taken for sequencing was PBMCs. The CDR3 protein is CASSWAGEAFF. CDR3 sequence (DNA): TGTGCCAGCAGCTGGGCGGGTGAAGCTTTCTTT. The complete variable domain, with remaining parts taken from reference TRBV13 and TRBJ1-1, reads AAGVIQSPRHLIKEKRETATLKCYPIPRHDTVYWYQQGPGQDPQFLISFYEKMQSDKGSIPDRFSAQQFSDYHSELNMSSLELGDSALYFCASSWAGEAFFGQGTRLTVV.